This T cell receptor beta chain was recovered during a study of T cell responses to AZD1222 COVID-19 vaccine listed by TCRdb under 2021. A note on the overall study: AZD1222 recipients with second doses at about 4 weeks or about 12 weeks were pooled, because spike-specific TCR depth and breadth did not differ between schedules. TCR sequencing was performed for some 250 trial participants, of whom about 200 were given two doses of AZD1222 and approximately 25 were given two doses of MenACWY control vaccine. Trial participants were enrolled into age subgroups of 18-55, 56-69 and 70-plus years, which contained approximately 150, 28 and 58 TCR-sequenced participants, respectively. Results the study describes overall, beyond this receptor: The vaccine-associated CD4 TCRs covered the entire spike protein, and the dominant responses fell in regions 160-218 and 743-854. Most participants were white British and females outnumbered males, and the authors suggested that clonal diversity may have been underestimated. In the small 56-69-year group, the increase in depth fell short of significance, most likely because of low power. Epitopes outside the regions mutated in the B.1.351 and B.1.1.7 variants were reportedly recognized by nearly half of the unique spike-specific TCRs. After two AZD1222 doses, both the breadth and the depth of spike-specific TCRs were significantly higher than at day 0 and than in MenACWY recipients. Conclusions about previously exposed vaccinees were limited because only six AZD1222 recipients were SARS-CoV-2 seropositive at baseline. No day 14 peak-response samples were available, so repertoires were characterized only after the peak T cell response.

CDR1 and CDR2 are drawn from the germline V gene (reference sequence): MNHEY, SMNVEV. V is shortened by 5 bases, J by 5 bases, and the region joining them spans 18 bases. Taken from cysteine to phenylalanine, the CDR3 has 15 residues. This entry keeps only the CDR3 DNA: 45 bases, framed from base 1. The time point label, read with the paper, signifies: baseline before first vaccination. Vaccinee samples came from UK trials COV001 and COV002, including a single-blind randomized controlled phase 2/3 trial of AZD1222 (ChAdOx1 nCoV-19) in healthy adults. Trial participant PBMC samples were collected at day 0 and day 28 after the second dose for TCRbeta chain sequencing. The CDR3 regions of human TCRbeta chains were analyzed by immunosequencing. The published analysis was carried out like this. TCRs in the repertoires were matched against a reference library of SARS-CoV-2-specific TCRs that had been generated with the MIRA antigen-specificity platform. Breadth meant the fraction of unique TCRs that were SARS-CoV-2-associated, whereas depth meant the fraction of total T cells that were SARS-CoV-2-associated. Using the MIRA data, each spike-specific TCR was mapped to the spike region that the TCR reacts to and placed in a CD4 or CD8 class. Log10-transformed breadth and depth values were compared by one-way ANOVA with Sidak's multiple comparisons tests. In its TCRdb copy, this immuneACCESS table keeps in-frame sequences only and misses some clones. Where compared with another copy, unresolved V genes explain less than half of these, and the others have no known cause. The D gene and trimming were derived from the DNA, and the V and J assignments and clone size from that table. The table for this sample lists about 140,000 clones; about 91% of them were counted only once. Together, the top ten hold 4.7% of the sample.

With regard to this clone: Its antigen has not been determined. No qualities accompany the bases; no much larger clone lies one base away.

Sequencing used peripheral blood, obtained on day 0 of AZD1222 vaccination. The source is an adult in good health. The V gene is TRBV27 and the J gene is TRBJ1-2; a confident D gene designation cannot be given. CDR3 region: CASSTRTSMGYGYTF. The nucleotide sequence is given as TGTGCCAGCAGTACCCGGACCTCGATGGGGTATGGCTACACCTTC.